This T cell receptor beta chain appears in the sequencing data of a study of brain metastases from non-small cell lung cancer. Study-level points and caveats: Compared with their matched primary tumors, roughly 64% of brain metastases showed expanded T-cell clones. Paired brain metastases and primary tumors largely shared TCR repertoires. Fewer infiltrating T cells were found in brain metastases than primaries.

Details on this clone: Its antigen is undetermined.

This CDR3 is built from 12 residues. Trimming left V 3 bases short and J 9 bases short, with 9 bases between. Germline CDR1 MGHRA, CDR2 YSYEKL. The repertoire was sequenced with immunoSEQ multiplex PCR; TCRdb's copy has only in-frame clones and lacks some. The table has 2,000 to 2,500 clones, about 85% seen once; the top ten hold about 6%. The clonotype was recovered from a donor at least 40 years old with non-small cell lung cancer. Sequencing input: primary lung tumor tissue. This chain links TRBV4-1 with TRBJ1-5; D gene uncertain. The chain's CDR3 is CASSHPYGPQHF. Here the CDR3 DNA reads TGCGCCAGCAGCCACCCCTACGGGCCCCAGCATTTT.